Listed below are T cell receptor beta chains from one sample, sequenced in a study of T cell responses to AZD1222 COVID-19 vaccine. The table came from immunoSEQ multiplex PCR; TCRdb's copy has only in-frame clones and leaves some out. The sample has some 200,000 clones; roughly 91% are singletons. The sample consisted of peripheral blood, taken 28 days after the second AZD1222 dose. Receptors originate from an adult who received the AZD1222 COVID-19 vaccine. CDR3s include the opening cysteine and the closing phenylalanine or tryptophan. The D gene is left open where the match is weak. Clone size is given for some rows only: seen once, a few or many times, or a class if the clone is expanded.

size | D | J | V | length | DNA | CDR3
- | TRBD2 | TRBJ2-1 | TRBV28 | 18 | TGTGCCAGCAGTTTAAGGACAGGGTCACTAGCGGGAGGGATTGAGCAGTTCTTC | CASSLRTGSLAGGIEQFF
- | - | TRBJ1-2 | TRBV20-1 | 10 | TGCAGTGCCATCATCTATGGCTACACCTTC | CSAIIYGYTF
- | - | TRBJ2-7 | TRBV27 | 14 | TGTGCCAGCAGTTCACAGGGCCTGCCCTACGAGCAGTACTTC | CASSSQGLPYEQYF
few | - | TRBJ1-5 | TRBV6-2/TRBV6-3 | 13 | TGTGCCAGCAGTACCAGTCGGAATCAGCCCCAGCATTTT | CASSTSRNQPQHF
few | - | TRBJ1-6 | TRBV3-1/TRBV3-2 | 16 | TGTGCCAGCAGCCAAACCGGGTCGGGAGGGCACTCACCCCTCCACTTT | CASSQTGSGGHSPLHF
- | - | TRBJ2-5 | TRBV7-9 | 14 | TGTGCCAGCAGCATCAGGGTGACCCGGGAGACCCAGTACTTC | CASSIRVTRETQYF
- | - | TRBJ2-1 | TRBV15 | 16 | TGTGCCACCAGCAGAGATCTAGGGACACTCTACAATGAGCAGTTCTTC | CATSRDLGTLYNEQFF
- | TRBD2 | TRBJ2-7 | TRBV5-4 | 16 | TGTGCCAGCAGCTTGGGCCTAGCGGCGTACCCGTCCGAGCAGTACTTC | CASSLGLAAYPSEQYF
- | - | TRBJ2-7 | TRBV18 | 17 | TGTGCCAGCTCACTAATTCACTGGGGGGCGCCCAACTACGAGCAGTACTTC | CASSLIHWGAPNYEQYF
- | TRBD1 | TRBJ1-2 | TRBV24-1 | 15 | TGTGCCACCAGTGACGAAGACAGGGGGCGATATGGCTACACCTTC | CATSDEDRGRYGYTF
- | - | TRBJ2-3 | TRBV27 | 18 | TGTGCCAGCAGTTTTCAGGGGGGAGGAGGCCTATGGGCAGATACGCAGTATTTT | CASSFQGGGGLWADTQYF
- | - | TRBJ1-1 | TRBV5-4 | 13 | TGTGCCAGCAGCCCAGACCAGAACACTGAAGCTTTCTTT | CASSPDQNTEAFF
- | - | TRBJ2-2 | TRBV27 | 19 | TGTGCCAGCAGTTTATCTCTGACACCGGGACTCCTCGACACCGGGGAGCTGTTTTTT | CASSLSLTPGLLDTGELFF
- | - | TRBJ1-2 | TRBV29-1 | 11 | TGCAGCGCCGCGGGTCAGGGTGGCTACACCTTC | CSAAGQGGYTF
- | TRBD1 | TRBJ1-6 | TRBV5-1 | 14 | TGCGCCAGCAGCTTCGGACAGGGGGATTCACCCCTCCACTTT | CASSFGQGDSPLHF
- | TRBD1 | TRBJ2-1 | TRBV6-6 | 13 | TGTGCCAGCACCACGGGACAGGTGGATGAGCAGTTCTTC | CASTTGQVDEQFF
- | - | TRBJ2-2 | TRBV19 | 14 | TGTGCCAGTATGGTGGGAAGGGGCACCGGGGAGCTGTTTTTT | CASMVGRGTGELFF
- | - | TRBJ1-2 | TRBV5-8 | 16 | TGTGCCAGCAGCCACCGGACAGTCCGCCCTTCCTATGGCTACACCTTC | CASSHRTVRPSYGYTF
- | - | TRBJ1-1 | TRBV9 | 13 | TGTGCCAGCAGCCCAGGGATGAACACTGAAGCTTTCTTT | CASSPGMNTEAFF
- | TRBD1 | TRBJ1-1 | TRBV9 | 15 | TGTGCCAGCAGCGTAGAGGCCCAGGGGGCGACGGAAGCTTTCTTT | CASSVEAQGATEAFF
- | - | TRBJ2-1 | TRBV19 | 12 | TGTGCCAGTAGAGGTGGAGGGGATGAGCAGTTCTTC | CASRGGGDEQFF
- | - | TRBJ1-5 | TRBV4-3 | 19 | TGCGCCAGCAGCCAAGGTCATCACAGGGTAAGGGTCGGAAACCAGCCCCAGCATTTT | CASSQGHHRVRVGNQPQHF
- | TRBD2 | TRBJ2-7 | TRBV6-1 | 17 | TGTGCCAGCAGTGAAGCTCCTGCGATAGCGGGAGCGATCGAGCAGTACTTC | CASSEAPAIAGAIEQYF
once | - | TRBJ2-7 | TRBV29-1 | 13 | TGCAGCGCTAGCACAGTTGATCGTTACGAGCAGTACTTC | CSASTVDRYEQYF
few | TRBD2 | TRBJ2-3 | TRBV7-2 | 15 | TGTGCCAGCAGCTCGGGACTAGCGGAAACAGATACGCAGTATTTT | CASSSGLAETDTQYF
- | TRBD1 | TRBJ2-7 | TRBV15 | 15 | TGTGCCACCAGCGGGAGAACAGGGGGCGGTTACGAGCAGTACTTC | CATSGRTGGGYEQYF
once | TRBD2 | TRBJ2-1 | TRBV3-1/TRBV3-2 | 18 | TGTGCCAGCAGCCAAACCGGGACTAGCGGTAGCTCCTACAATGAGCAGTTCTTC | CASSQTGTSGSSYNEQFF
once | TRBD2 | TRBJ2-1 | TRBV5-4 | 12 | TGTGCCAGCAGCCCCGGGCGGGAGGGGGAGTTCTTC | CASSPGREGEFF
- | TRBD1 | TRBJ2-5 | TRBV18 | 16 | TGTGCCAGCTCACTGACCATGGGACAGCTCCAAGAGACCCAGTACTTC | CASSLTMGQLQETQYF
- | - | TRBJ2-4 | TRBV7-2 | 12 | TGTGCCAGCAGCTCCTCAAACGACGGTCAGTACTTC | CASSSSNDGQYF
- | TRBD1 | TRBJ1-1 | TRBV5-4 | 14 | TGTGCCAGCAGCTCAGGGGACAGAAGTGCTGAAGCTTTCTTT | CASSSGDRSAEAFF
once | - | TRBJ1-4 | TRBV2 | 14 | TGTGCCAGCAGCCGGACAGTAACTAATGAAAAACTGTTTTTT | CASSRTVTNEKLFF
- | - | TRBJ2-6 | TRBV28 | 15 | TGTGCCAGCAGTTTAGGGGGAGCTGGGGCCAACGTCCTGACTTTC | CASSLGGAGANVLTF
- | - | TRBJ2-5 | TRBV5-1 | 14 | TGCGCCAGCAGCTTGGCAGGGAAGGGAGAGACCCAGTACTTC | CASSLAGKGETQYF
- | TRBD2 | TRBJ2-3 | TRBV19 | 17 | TGTGCCAGTAGTATGGCCCTTGGCGGGAGGGGGACAGATACGCAGTATTTT | CASSMALGGRGTDTQYF
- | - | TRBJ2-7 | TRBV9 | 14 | TGTGCCAGCAGCGTTTCCCAGGGTTTTTACGAGCAGTACTTC | CASSVSQGFYEQYF
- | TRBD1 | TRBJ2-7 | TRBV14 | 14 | TGTGCCAGCAGCCAAGGACAGGGGAGGTACGAGCAGTACTTC | CASSQGQGRYEQYF
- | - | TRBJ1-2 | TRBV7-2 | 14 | TGTGCCAGCAGCCCCTATGAGGGAGGGGAGGGCTACACCTTC | CASSPYEGGEGYTF
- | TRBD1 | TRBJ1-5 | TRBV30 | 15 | TGTGCCTGGAGTACGAACAGGGGGCCCGGGCAGCCCCAGCATTTT | CAWSTNRGPGQPQHF
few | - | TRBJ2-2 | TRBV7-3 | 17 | TGTGCCAGCAGCTTAGGACATTCGAAGGGGAACACCGGGGAGCTGTTTTTT | CASSLGHSKGNTGELFF
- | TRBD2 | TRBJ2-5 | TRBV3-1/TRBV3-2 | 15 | TGTGCCAGCAGCCAAGAGGGACTATGGGGGGAGACCCAGTACTTC | CASSQEGLWGETQYF
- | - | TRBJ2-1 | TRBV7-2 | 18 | TGTGCCAGCAGCTTAAGAGGTGTAGCGCAGACATCCAACAATGAGCAGTTCTTC | CASSLRGVAQTSNNEQFF